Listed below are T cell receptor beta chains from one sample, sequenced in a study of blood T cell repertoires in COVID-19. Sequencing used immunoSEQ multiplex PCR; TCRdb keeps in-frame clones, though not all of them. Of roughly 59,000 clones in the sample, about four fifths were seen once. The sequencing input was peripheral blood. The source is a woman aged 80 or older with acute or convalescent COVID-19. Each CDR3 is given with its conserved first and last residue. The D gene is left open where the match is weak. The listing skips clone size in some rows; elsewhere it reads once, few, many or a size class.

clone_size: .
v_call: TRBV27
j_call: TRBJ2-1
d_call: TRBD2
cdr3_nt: TGTGCCAGCAGTTTTTCCCCCGTCGGGACTAGCGGGAGCAATGAGCAGTTCTTC
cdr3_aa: CASSFSPVGTSGSNEQFF

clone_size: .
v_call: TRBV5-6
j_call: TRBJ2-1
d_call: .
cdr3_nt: TGTGCCAGCAGCTTTACAGGGAACTCGTACAATGAGCAGTTCTTC
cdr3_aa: CASSFTGNSYNEQFF

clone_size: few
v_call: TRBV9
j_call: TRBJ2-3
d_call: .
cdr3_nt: TGTGCCAGCAGCCCGGCGGTGGGGGACTCTCGGGCAGATACGCAGTATTTT
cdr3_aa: CASSPAVGDSRADTQYF

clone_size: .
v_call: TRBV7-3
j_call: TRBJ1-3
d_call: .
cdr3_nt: TGTGCCAGCAGCTTAATGGGGCGGGGCGAGCTATATTTT
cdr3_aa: CASSLMGRGELYF

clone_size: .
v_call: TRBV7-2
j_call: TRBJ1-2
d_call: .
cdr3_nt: TGTGCCAGCAGCTTAGAACAGGGATTCGGCTACACCTTC
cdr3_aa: CASSLEQGFGYTF

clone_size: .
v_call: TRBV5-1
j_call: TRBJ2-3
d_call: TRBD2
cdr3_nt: TGCGCCAGCAGCCCGGGACTAGTAGGGACAGATACGCAGTATTTT
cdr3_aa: CASSPGLVGTDTQYF

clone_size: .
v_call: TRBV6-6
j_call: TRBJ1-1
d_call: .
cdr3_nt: TGTGCCAGCAGACTACACGGGGGAGAAGCTTTCTTT
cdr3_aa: CASRLHGGEAFF

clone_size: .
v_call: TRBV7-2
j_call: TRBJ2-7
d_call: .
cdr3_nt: TGTGCCAGCAGCATCTCGACTGCAGCCTCCTACGAGCAGTACTTC
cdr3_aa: CASSISTAASYEQYF

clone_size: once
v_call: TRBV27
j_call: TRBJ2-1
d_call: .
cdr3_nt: TGTGCCAGCAGGGGAGGGGGGCAGCGATCTTACAATGAGCAGTTCTTC
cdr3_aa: CASRGGGQRSYNEQFF

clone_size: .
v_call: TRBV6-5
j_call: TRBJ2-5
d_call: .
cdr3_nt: TGTGCCAGCAGTTACGGGGAGCTCCAAGAGACCCAGTACTTC
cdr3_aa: CASSYGELQETQYF

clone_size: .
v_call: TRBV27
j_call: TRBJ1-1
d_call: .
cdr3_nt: TGTGCCAGCAGGCTACAAGGGGGGGGCACTGAAGCTTTCTTT
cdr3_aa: CASRLQGGGTEAFF

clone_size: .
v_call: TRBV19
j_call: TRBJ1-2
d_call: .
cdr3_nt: TGTGCCAGTAGTGGGCGGGGGAATGACTATGGCTACACCTTC
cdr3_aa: CASSGRGNDYGYTF

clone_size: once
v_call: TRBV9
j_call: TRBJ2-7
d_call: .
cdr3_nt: TGTGCCAGCAGCGCCTTTGGTCTTGCGGACAGTTCGTTC
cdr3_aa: CASSAFGLADSSF

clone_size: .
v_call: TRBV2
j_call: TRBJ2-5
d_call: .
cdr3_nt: TGTGCCAGCAGTGAAGCCAACAGAAAGTACCAAGAGACCCAGTACTTC
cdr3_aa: CASSEANRKYQETQYF

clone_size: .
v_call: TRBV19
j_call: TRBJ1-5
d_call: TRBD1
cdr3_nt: TGTGCCAGTACCCGGGGACAGAATATGCCCCAGCATTTT
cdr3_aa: CASTRGQNMPQHF

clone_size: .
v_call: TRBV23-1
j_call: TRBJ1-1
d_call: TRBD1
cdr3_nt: TGCGCCAGCAGTCAACCAAATACCGGGACAGGGGAACGCGGAGCTTTCTTT
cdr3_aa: CASSQPNTGTGERGAFF

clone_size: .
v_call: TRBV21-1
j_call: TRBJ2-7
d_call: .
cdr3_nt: TGTGCCAGCAGCAAAGTCCCTATCCGCCACGAGCAGTACTTC
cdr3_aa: CASSKVPIRHEQYF

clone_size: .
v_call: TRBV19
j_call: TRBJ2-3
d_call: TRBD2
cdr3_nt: TGTGCCAGTAGTAATCCTAGCGGGGGGGCAGCAGATACGCAGTATTTT
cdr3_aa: CASSNPSGGAADTQYF

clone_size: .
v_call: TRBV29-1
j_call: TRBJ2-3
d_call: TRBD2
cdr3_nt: TGCAGCGTCAAAGCGGGAGTGGATACGCAGTATTTT
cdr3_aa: CSVKAGVDTQYF

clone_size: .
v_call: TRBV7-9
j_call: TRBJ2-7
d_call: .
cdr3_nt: TGTGCCAGCAGCTGGGTCCCCGGGGGTTTCGAGCAGTACTTC
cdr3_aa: CASSWVPGGFEQYF

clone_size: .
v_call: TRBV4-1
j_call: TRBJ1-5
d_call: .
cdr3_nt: TGCGCCAGCAGCCAATCCCCTAGTCAGCCCCAGCATTTT
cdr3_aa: CASSQSPSQPQHF

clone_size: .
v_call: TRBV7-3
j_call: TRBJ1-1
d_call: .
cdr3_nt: TGTGCCAGCGGGAGGGGAGTGAACACTGAAGCTTTCTTT
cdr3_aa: CASGRGVNTEAFF

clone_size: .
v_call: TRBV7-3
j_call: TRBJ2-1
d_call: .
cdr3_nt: TGTGCCAGCAGGCAACAACCGGGGGTCAGCTCCTACAATGAGCAGTTCTTC
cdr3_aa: CASRQQPGVSSYNEQFF

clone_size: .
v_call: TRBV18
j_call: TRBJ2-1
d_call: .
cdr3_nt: TGTGCCAGCTCACCACTAGGAGGGAATGAGCAGTTCTTC
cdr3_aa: CASSPLGGNEQFF

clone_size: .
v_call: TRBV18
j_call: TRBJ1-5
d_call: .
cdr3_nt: TGTGCCAGCTCACCACGGGGAGAGGGTCAGCCCCAGCATTTT
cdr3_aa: CASSPRGEGQPQHF

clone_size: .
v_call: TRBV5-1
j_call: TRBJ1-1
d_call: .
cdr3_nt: TGCGCCAGCAGCTTACTAGACCCGACGAACACTGAAGCTTTCTTT
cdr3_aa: CASSLLDPTNTEAFF

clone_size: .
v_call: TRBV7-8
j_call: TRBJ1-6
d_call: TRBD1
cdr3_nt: TGTGCCAGCAGCTCCCCCGGGACAGGGTCACCCCTCCACTTT
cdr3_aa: CASSSPGTGSPLHF

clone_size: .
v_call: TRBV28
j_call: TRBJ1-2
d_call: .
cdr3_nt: TGTGCCAGCAGTCCTGGCACAGGCGATGGCTACACCTTC
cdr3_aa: CASSPGTGDGYTF

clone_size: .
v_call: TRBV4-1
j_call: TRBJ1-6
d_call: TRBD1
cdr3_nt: TGCGCCAGCAGCCCCAGGGACAGGGATTTTGCACCCCTCCACTTT
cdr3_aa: CASSPRDRDFAPLHF

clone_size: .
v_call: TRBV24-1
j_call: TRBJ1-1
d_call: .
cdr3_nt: TGTGCCACCTTTGACCGGGACAAAAACACTGAAGCTTTCTTT
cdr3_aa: CATFDRDKNTEAFF

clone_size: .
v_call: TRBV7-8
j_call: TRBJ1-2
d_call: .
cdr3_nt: TGTGCCAGCAGCAAAAGCCGGGACCCACTCCGGGAGGGCTACACCTTC
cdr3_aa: CASSKSRDPLREGYTF

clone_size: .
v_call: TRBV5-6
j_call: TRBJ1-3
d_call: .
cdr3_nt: TGTGCCAGCAGCTTGTACTACTCTGGAAACACCATATATTTT
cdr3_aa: CASSLYYSGNTIYF

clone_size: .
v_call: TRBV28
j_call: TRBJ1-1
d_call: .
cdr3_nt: TGTGCCAGCAGTTTCTTGCAGGGAGGAATGACTGAAGCTTTCTTT
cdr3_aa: CASSFLQGGMTEAFF

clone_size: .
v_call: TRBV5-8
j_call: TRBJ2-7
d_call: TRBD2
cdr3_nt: TGTGCCAGCAGCGTCGGGACTAGCCGAAAGACCGCCTACGAGCAGTACTTC
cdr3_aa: CASSVGTSRKTAYEQYF

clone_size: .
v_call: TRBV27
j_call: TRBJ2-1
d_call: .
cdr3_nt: TGTGCCAGCAGTTCCTCCTTGCGGGGTTCCTACAATGAGCAGTTCTTC
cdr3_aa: CASSSSLRGSYNEQFF